The 16 T cell receptor beta chains presented below share a single source sample, sequenced in a study of blood T cell repertoires in COVID-19 (dated by TCRdb to about 2020). Preparation of the library involved the immunoSEQ multiplex PCR assay. In its TCRdb copy, this immuneACCESS table keeps in-frame sequences only and misses some clones. Where compared with another copy, unresolved V genes explain less than half of these, and the others have no known cause. The sample table shows 150,000 to 200,000 clones, and 88% are seen once. The ten largest account for approximately 9.4% of the sample. Sequencing was performed on PBMCs or T cells enriched from blood (not recorded which). The receptors were gathered from a young woman who had recovered from COVID-19.

This clone was picked up one time. The rearrangement uses TRBV7-9 and TRBJ1-2; 10 bases agree with TRBD1. The germline CDR1 and CDR2 sequences are SEHNR and FQNEAQ (reference sequence). This CDR3 is built from 15 residues. V lost 3 bases to trimming and J lost 4 bases; unmatched junction nucleotides: 5. CDR3 amino acids: CASSFVTGGSYGYTF. The DNA for the CDR3 is TGTGCCAGCAGCTTTGTGACAGGGGGCTCCTATGGCTACACCTTC.

The chain links TRBV30 to TRBJ2-7; a possible D gene is TRBD1 (6 bases). Germline V gene data show CDR1 as GTSNPN and CDR2 as SVGIG (reference sequence). There are 11 residues in the CDR3. V gave up 4 bases and J gave up 7 bases, with 11 bases separating them. CDR3 loop: CAWTVGGEQYF. The CDR3 DNA sequence: TGTGCCTGGACTGTAGGGGGAGAGCAGTACTTC. The entire variable domain, with the rest obtained from reference TRBV30 and TRBJ2-7, is as follows: SQTIHQWPATLVQPVGSPLSLECTVEGTSNPNLYWYRQAAGRGLQLLFYSVGIGQISSEVPQNLSASRPQDRQFILSSKKLLLSDSGFYLCAWTVGGEQYFGPGTRLTVT.

This clone was counted once. This chain uses TRBV2 with TRBJ2-7, with a tentative D call TRBD2 (5 bases). The CDR3 loop spans 13 amino acids. With 5 bases removed from V and 0 bases from J, the gap between germline ends came to 8 bases. The germline V gene has CDR1 SNHLY and CDR2 FYNNEI. CDR3 sequence (DNA): TGTGCCAGCAGTACCGGGAACTCCTACGAGCAGTACTTC. This encodes CASSTGNSYEQYF.

This clone was recorded a few times. This chain joins TRBV18 and TRBJ1-1; TRBD1 is a possible D gene (5 bases). The CDR3 sequence is 16 residues long. Germline V gives CDR1 KGHSH, CDR2 LQKENI. Trimming took off 3 bases at V and 4 bases at J, with 18 bases between the two ends. CDR3: CASSPGTGGIGTEAFF. CDR3 sequence (DNA): TGTGCCAGCTCACCCGGGACGGGGGGGATTGGCACTGAAGCTTTCTTT.

The rearrangement joins TRBV13 to TRBJ2-7; 9 positions agree with TRBD2. The CDR3 contains 17 residues. V lost 4 bases to trimming and J lost 2 bases; unmatched junction nucleotides: 12. CDR1 is PRHDT, CDR2 FYEKMQ, per germline (reference sequence). The DNA of the CDR3 is TGTGCCAGCAGCTCCCAGGTAGCGGGGGTTGTTCCCTACGAGCAGTACTTC. This encodes CASSSQVAGVVPYEQYF.

The CDR3 nucleotides are TGTGCCAGCAGTGAATATGGGAGGAACCAAGAGACCCAGTACTTC. It is translated as CASSEYGRNQETQYF. This chain uses TRBV2 with TRBJ2-5; tentatively, D is TRBD2 (6 bases). There are 15 residues in the CDR3. The germline gives CDR1 SNHLY, CDR2 FYNNEI. V was shortened by 2 bases and J by 0 bases, with 10 bases between the two germline ends.

A word on this clone: Other DNA sequences in this specimen translate into the identical CDR3. The CDR3 spells CASSLTGNTEAFF. The CDR3 bases are TGCGCCAGCAGCCTTACAGGGAACACTGAAGCTTTCTTT. The chain combines TRBV5-1 with TRBJ1-1, with D tentatively TRBD1 (5 bases). The V gene lost 4 bases and the J gene lost 1 base, with 8 bases spanning the gap. Germline lookup yields CDR1 SGHRS and CDR2 YFSETQ. The CDR3 is 13 residues long.

The chain links TRBV6-2 or TRBV6-3 to TRBJ2-3, with D tentatively TRBD1 (6 bases). CDR3 size: 17 residues. V was clipped by 0 bases and J by 4 bases, with 17 bases between them. The V gene's germline CDR1 is MNHEY and CDR2 SVGEGT. CDR3 DNA sequence: TGTGCCAGCAGTTACTCGGGATACCCAGGACAGCCAGATACGCAGTATTTT. It yields the protein CASSYSGYPGQPDTQYF.

The chain uses TRBV9 and TRBJ1-1, with D hard to call. This CDR3 has 14 residues. The V gene's germline CDR1 is SGDLS and CDR2 YYNGEE. V was cut by 1 base and J by 3 bases, with 10 bases left in between. The CDR3 loop reads CASSVMRRDTEAFF. In DNA, the CDR3 is TGTGCCAGCAGCGTAATGAGGAGGGACACTGAAGCTTTCTTT.

The V call is TRBV5-6, the J call TRBJ1-2; D is possibly TRBD1 (5 bases). This CDR3 spans 14 amino acids. Germline V gene data show CDR1 as SGHDT and CDR2 as YYEEEE. V was cut by 6 bases and J by 2 bases, with 14 bases left in between. The CDR3 coding sequence is TGTGCCAGCACCCCCCCCGGGGGGAACTATGGCTACACCTTC. Encoded protein: CASTPPGGNYGYTF.

The CDR3 reads CASSYSSRVPDYGYTF. CDR3 bases: TGTGCCAGCAGTTACTCGAGTCGGGTCCCGGACTATGGCTACACCTTC. The chain is built from TRBV6-5 and TRBJ1-2; D ambiguous. V lost 0 bases and J 3 bases, leaving 14 bases between the germline ends. This CDR3 comprises 16 residues. The V gene's germline CDR1 is MNHEY and CDR2 SVGAGI.

The J gene is TRBJ1-2, the V gene TRBV5-1, with 7 positions matching TRBD1. Germline V gene sequence: CDR1 SGHRS, CDR2 YFSETQ. The CDR3 is 17 amino acids. Trimming at V came to 4 bases and at J to 1 base, leaving 13 bases not matched to a gene. The CDR3 loop is CASSPDRAWGINYGYTF. The CDR3 DNA sequence: TGCGCCAGCAGCCCCGACAGGGCTTGGGGTATTAACTATGGCTACACCTTC.

The rearrangement links TRBV5-1 to TRBJ1-2, with D perhaps TRBD1 (5 bases). The V end lost 4 bases, the J end lost 2 bases, and 18 bases lay between the germline ends. This CDR3 spans 16 amino acids. The germline CDR1 and CDR2 sequences are SGHRS and YFSETQ. CDR3 DNA: TGCGCCAGCAGCCCCCGCGATATAACAGGCAACTATGGCTACACCTTC. This sequence encodes CASSPRDITGNYGYTF.

The CDR3 sequence is CASSLARQGTEAFF. DNA of the CDR3: TGTGCCAGCAGCTTAGCCAGACAGGGCACTGAAGCTTTCTTT. The J gene is TRBJ1-1, the V gene TRBV7-9; 7 bases map to TRBD1. V dropped 0 bases and J dropped 4; count of bases not matched to a gene: 2. The CDR3 has 14 amino acids. Germline V lookup: CDR1 SEHNR, CDR2 FQNEAQ (reference sequence).

The CDR3 nucleotides are TGTGCCAGCAGCCAAGCCCTCCTACTAGCGGGAGATTTGACAGATACGCAGTATTTT. This gives the protein CASSQALLLAGDLTDTQYF. The chain couples TRBV3-1 (or the pseudogene TRBV3-2) to TRBJ2-3; 11 nucleotides line up with TRBD2. The V and J ends lost 1 base and 3 bases, in that order; junction bases with no gene match: 12. Germline CDR1 reads LGHDT; CDR2 reads YNNKEL (reference sequence). The length of the CDR3 is 19 residues.

The chain couples TRBV3-1 (or the pseudogene TRBV3-2) to TRBJ2-5; 8 bases are a match to TRBD1. The length of the CDR3 is 15 residues. Unmatched junction bases numbered 7, after V lost 3 bases and J lost 4 bases. Germline V gene data show CDR1 as LGHDT and CDR2 as YNNKEL (reference sequence). This CDR3 is CASSHNTGGRETQYF. As DNA, the CDR3 is TGTGCCAGCAGCCACAATACAGGGGGTCGAGAGACCCAGTACTTC.